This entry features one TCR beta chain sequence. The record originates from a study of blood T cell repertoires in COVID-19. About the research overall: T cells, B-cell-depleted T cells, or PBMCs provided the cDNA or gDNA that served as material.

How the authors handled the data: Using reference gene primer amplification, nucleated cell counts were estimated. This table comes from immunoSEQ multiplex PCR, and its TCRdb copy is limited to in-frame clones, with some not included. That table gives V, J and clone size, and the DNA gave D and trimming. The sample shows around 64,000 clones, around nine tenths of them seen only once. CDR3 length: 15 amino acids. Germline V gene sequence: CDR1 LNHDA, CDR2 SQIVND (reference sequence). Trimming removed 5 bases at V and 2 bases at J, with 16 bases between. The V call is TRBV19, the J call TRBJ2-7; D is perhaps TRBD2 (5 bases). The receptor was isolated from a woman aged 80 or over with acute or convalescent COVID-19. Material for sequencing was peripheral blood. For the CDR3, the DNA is TGTGCCAGTAGTCCCGCATCCGCCGGGGCCTACGAGCAGTACTTC. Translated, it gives CASSPASAGAYEQYF.